This TCR beta chain was recovered during a study of T cell responses to AZD1222 COVID-19 vaccine (dated by TCRdb to 2020 to 2022). About the study as a whole: TCR sequencing covered about 230 trial participants: 207 given two doses of AZD1222 and about 26 given two doses of MenACWY control vaccine. Trial participants were enrolled by age into subgroups of 18-55, 56-69 and 70-plus years, and around 140, 26 and 57 TCR-sequenced participants, respectively, were included in these subgroups.

What the time point label conveys for this sample: baseline before first vaccination. Vaccinee samples were obtained from the UK trials COV001 and COV002, which included a single-blind randomized controlled phase 2/3 trial of AZD1222 (ChAdOx1 nCoV-19) in healthy adults. Trial participant PBMC samples were collected at day 0 and day 28 after the second dose for TCRbeta chain sequencing. On this clone: It lacks a known antigen.

General findings and caveats noted by the study authors: Most participants were white British and females outnumbered males, and the authors suggested that clonal diversity may have been underestimated. Reportedly, close to half of the unique spike-specific TCRs recognized epitopes lying outside the regions that are mutated in the B.1.351 and B.1.1.7 variants. In the small 56-69-year group, the increase in depth fell short of significance, most likely because of low power. Because no samples from the day 14 peak response were available, repertoires could be characterized only after the peak T cell response. Spike-specific TCR breadth and depth rose significantly after two AZD1222 doses compared with day 0 and with MenACWY recipients. CD4 TCRs associated with the vaccine covered the entire spike protein, and the dominant responses were in regions 160-218 and 743-854. Conclusions about previously exposed vaccinees are limited, since just a handful of AZD1222 recipients were seropositive for SARS-CoV-2 at baseline.

The CDR3 regions of human TCRbeta chains were analyzed by immunosequencing. In the paper's pipeline: Repertoire TCRs were checked for matches against a reference library of SARS-CoV-2-specific TCRs that had been generated using the MIRA antigen-specificity platform. Breadth meant the fraction of unique TCRs that were SARS-CoV-2-associated, whereas depth meant the fraction of total T cells that were SARS-CoV-2-associated. Using the MIRA data, each spike-specific TCR was mapped to the spike region that the TCR reacts to and placed in a CD4 or CD8 class. Log10-transformed breadth and depth values were compared by one-way ANOVA with Sidak's multiple comparisons tests. Drawn from immuneACCESS, this table holds only the in-frame rearrangements with V and J called that TCRdb kept. Clones are partly lost; checked studies trace under half to an unresolved V gene and leave the rest unexplained. From that table come the V and J calls and clone size; the DNA was used to work out D and trimming. The sample table holds around 140,000 clones. The leading ten clones occupy about 2.2% of the sample.

The receptor's source is an adult in good health. The material sequenced was peripheral blood.

The encoded CDR3 is CASSLTGNNSPLHF. The nucleotide sequence is TGTGCCAGCTCCCTGACAGGGAATAATTCACCCCTCCACTTT. The sequence links TRBV18 to TRBJ1-6; 7 nucleotides in the junction match TRBD1. Trimming accounts for 6 bases at V and 5 bases at J, while the number of junction bases matched to no gene is 4. The CDR1 and CDR2 encoded by the germline V gene are KGHSH and LQKENI. Counted from cysteine to phenylalanine, this CDR3 has 14 amino acids. The entry retains the CDR3 DNA only, 42 bases that are in frame from base 1. The entire variable domain, with the stretches around the CDR3 drawn from the reference TRBV18 and TRBJ1-6 proteins, is NAGVMQNPRHLVRRRGQEARLRCSPMKGHSHVYWYRQLPEEGLKFMVYLQKENIIDESGMPKERFSAEFPKEGPSILRIQQVVRGDSAAYFCASSLTGNNSPLHFGNGTRLTVT.